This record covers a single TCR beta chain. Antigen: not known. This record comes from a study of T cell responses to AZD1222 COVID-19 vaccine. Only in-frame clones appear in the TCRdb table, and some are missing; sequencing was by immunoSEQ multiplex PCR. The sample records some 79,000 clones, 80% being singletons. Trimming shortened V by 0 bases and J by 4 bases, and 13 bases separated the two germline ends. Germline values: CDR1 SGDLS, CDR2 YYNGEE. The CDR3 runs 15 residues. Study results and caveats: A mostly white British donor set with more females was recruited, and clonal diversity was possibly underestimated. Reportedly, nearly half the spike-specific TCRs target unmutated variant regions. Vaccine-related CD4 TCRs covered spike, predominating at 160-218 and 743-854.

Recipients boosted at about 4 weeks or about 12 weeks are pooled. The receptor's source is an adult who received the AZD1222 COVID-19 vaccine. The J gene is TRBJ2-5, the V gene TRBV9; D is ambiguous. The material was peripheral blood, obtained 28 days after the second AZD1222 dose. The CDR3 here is CASSVGVRVRETQYF. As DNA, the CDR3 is TGTGCCAGCAGCGTAGGGGTCCGGGTGAGAGAGACCCAGTACTTC.